These T cell receptor beta chains were read from a single sample in a study of beta chain features in type 1 diabetes. Libraries were prepared by immunoSEQ multiplex PCR; TCRdb keeps only in-frame clonotypes and omits some of them. Of about 260,000 clones in the sample, roughly 24% were seen once. The specimen was naive CD4+ T cells from blood. The receptor source for this set is a woman under 40 with type 1 diabetes. The CDR3 runs from the conserved cysteine through the conserved F or W. The D gene is left open where the match is weak. A row's size may be missing; if present it is once, few, many or a size class.

clone size: few; V gene: TRBV5-1; J gene: TRBJ2-3; D gene: TRBD1; CDR3 DNA: TGCGCCAGCAGCGCCGGACAGGGGTTCCCAGATACGCAGTATTTT; CDR3 protein: CASSAGQGFPDTQYF
clone size: .; V gene: TRBV7-2; J gene: TRBJ1-1; D gene: TRBD1; CDR3 DNA: TGTGCCAGCAGCCCGGACAGGGAAAACACTGAAGCTTTCTTT; CDR3 protein: CASSPDRENTEAFF
clone size: .; V gene: TRBV28; J gene: TRBJ2-5; D gene: .; CDR3 DNA: TGTGCCAGCAGACCCGGAGCCGCCGGGACCCAGTACTTC; CDR3 protein: CASRPGAAGTQYF
clone size: few; V gene: TRBV28; J gene: TRBJ1-1; D gene: .; CDR3 DNA: TGTGCCGTTCAGGGTGTGGGCAGCCCAAACACTGAAGCTTTCTTT; CDR3 protein: CAVQGVGSPNTEAFF
clone size: few; V gene: TRBV30; J gene: TRBJ1-5; D gene: .; CDR3 DNA: TGTGCCTGGAGTATCAAGGGGAATCAGCCCCAGCATTTT; CDR3 protein: CAWSIKGNQPQHF
clone size: few; V gene: TRBV29-1; J gene: TRBJ2-2; D gene: TRBD2; CDR3 DNA: TGCAGCTTCCTAGCGGGAACGGAGAGGGCGAACACCGGGGAGCTGTTTTTT; CDR3 protein: CSFLAGTERANTGELFF
clone size: .; V gene: TRBV30; J gene: TRBJ1-4; D gene: .; CDR3 DNA: TGTGCCTGGAGTGTATCGGTGAGCGAAAAACTGTTTTTT; CDR3 protein: CAWSVSVSEKLFF
clone size: once; V gene: TRBV30; J gene: TRBJ2-7; D gene: .; CDR3 DNA: TGTGCCTGGGCCGGTTGGGCCCTAGGAGGCGAGCAGTACTTC; CDR3 protein: CAWAGWALGGEQYF
clone size: .; V gene: TRBV9; J gene: TRBJ1-3; D gene: TRBD1; CDR3 DNA: TGTGCCAGCAGCGCGGGGGGACAGGCGAACACCATATATTTT; CDR3 protein: CASSAGGQANTIYF
clone size: .; V gene: TRBV27; J gene: TRBJ1-1; D gene: TRBD1; CDR3 DNA: TGTGCCAGCAGTAGGGGACAGGAGAACACTGAAGCTTTCTTT; CDR3 protein: CASSRGQENTEAFF
clone size: few; V gene: TRBV6-5; J gene: TRBJ1-2; D gene: TRBD1; CDR3 DNA: TGTGCCAGCAGTTACGCCGCCGGGACAGGGCTCTATGGCTACACCTTC; CDR3 protein: CASSYAAGTGLYGYTF
clone size: .; V gene: TRBV6-5; J gene: TRBJ2-3; D gene: TRBD2; CDR3 DNA: TGTGCCAGCAGTTTAGCGGGACACACAGATACGCAGTATTTT; CDR3 protein: CASSLAGHTDTQYF
clone size: .; V gene: TRBV11-2; J gene: TRBJ2-7; D gene: TRBD2; CDR3 DNA: TGTGCCAGCAGCTTAGAATCTAGCGGAATATACGAGCAGTACTTC; CDR3 protein: CASSLESSGIYEQYF
clone size: .; V gene: TRBV9; J gene: TRBJ1-1; D gene: .; CDR3 DNA: TGTGCCAGCAGCGTAGAGGTAATCCCGCCAGGGAACACTGAAGCTTTCTTT; CDR3 protein: CASSVEVIPPGNTEAFF
clone size: .; V gene: TRBV14; J gene: TRBJ1-2; D gene: TRBD1; CDR3 DNA: TGTGCCAGCAGCCCTACAGGGGACTATGGCTACACCTTC; CDR3 protein: CASSPTGDYGYTF
clone size: .; V gene: TRBV5-1; J gene: TRBJ1-1; D gene: TRBD1; CDR3 DNA: TGCGCCAGCAGCTTGGTAGGACAGGGTAACACTGAAGCTTTCTTT; CDR3 protein: CASSLVGQGNTEAFF
clone size: .; V gene: TRBV7-3; J gene: TRBJ2-3; D gene: .; CDR3 DNA: TGTGCCACCTCCCCAACAGGGAGCACAGATACGCAGTATTTT; CDR3 protein: CATSPTGSTDTQYF
clone size: .; V gene: TRBV7-9; J gene: TRBJ2-3; D gene: .; CDR3 DNA: TGTGCCAGCAGCTACCTAGCCCCAGATACGCAGTATTTT; CDR3 protein: CASSYLAPDTQYF
clone size: .; V gene: TRBV29-1; J gene: TRBJ1-1; D gene: .; CDR3 DNA: TGCAGCGTTGAACGGGTCGGGGGGGCTTTCTTT; CDR3 protein: CSVERVGGAFF
clone size: .; V gene: TRBV4-1; J gene: TRBJ2-4; D gene: .; CDR3 DNA: TGCGCCAGCAGCCAACGCGCTTTAGCCAAAAACATTCAGTACTTC; CDR3 protein: CASSQRALAKNIQYF
clone size: few; V gene: TRBV30; J gene: TRBJ1-4; D gene: .; CDR3 DNA: TGTGCCTTAAAGGGAGGCTGGGAAAAACTGTTTTTT; CDR3 protein: CALKGGWEKLFF
clone size: few; V gene: TRBV18; J gene: TRBJ1-4; D gene: TRBD1; CDR3 DNA: TGTGCCAGCTCACAGGACAGGGTCATTGAAAAACTGTTTTTT; CDR3 protein: CASSQDRVIEKLFF
clone size: .; V gene: TRBV28; J gene: TRBJ2-7; D gene: TRBD1; CDR3 DNA: TGTGCCAGCAGTTTATTCCGACAGGGCCTATACGAGCAGTACTTC; CDR3 protein: CASSLFRQGLYEQYF
clone size: .; V gene: TRBV20-1; J gene: TRBJ2-3; D gene: .; CDR3 DNA: TGCAGTGCTACCCGGACAGATACGCAGTATTTT; CDR3 protein: CSATRTDTQYF
clone size: few; V gene: TRBV7-3; J gene: TRBJ1-1; D gene: .; CDR3 DNA: TGTGCCAGCAGCTTCTCGACGGGGAACACTGAAGCTTTCTTT; CDR3 protein: CASSFSTGNTEAFF
clone size: .; V gene: TRBV9; J gene: TRBJ2-2; D gene: TRBD1; CDR3 DNA: TGTGCCAGCAGCGAAAGGGGACAGGGGGGAACCGGGGAGCTGTTTTTT; CDR3 protein: CASSERGQGGTGELFF
clone size: .; V gene: TRBV5-4; J gene: TRBJ2-2; D gene: TRBD2; CDR3 DNA: TGTGCCAGCAGCTTGGAGGGAGGGACCGGGGAGCTGTTTTTT; CDR3 protein: CASSLEGGTGELFF
clone size: .; V gene: TRBV19; J gene: TRBJ2-1; D gene: TRBD2; CDR3 DNA: TGTGCCAGTAGTATTGGGTCTAGCGGGGCGTACAATGAGCAGTTCTTC; CDR3 protein: CASSIGSSGAYNEQFF
clone size: few; V gene: TRBV7-8; J gene: TRBJ1-3; D gene: .; CDR3 DNA: TGTGCCAGCTCGGGATCTGGAAACACCATATATTTT; CDR3 protein: CASSGSGNTIYF
clone size: few; V gene: TRBV5-1; J gene: TRBJ1-2; D gene: .; CDR3 DNA: TGCGCCAGCAGTTTTACGGCGGACACGGTCTATGGCTACACCTTC; CDR3 protein: CASSFTADTVYGYTF
clone size: .; V gene: TRBV27; J gene: TRBJ2-5; D gene: TRBD2; CDR3 DNA: TGTGCCAGCAGTTTGAGAGCGGGAGCCGCAGAGACCCAGTACTTC; CDR3 protein: CASSLRAGAAETQYF
clone size: few; V gene: TRBV9; J gene: TRBJ2-7; D gene: .; CDR3 DNA: TGTGCCAGCAGCGTAGAGGAGGGATACTACGAGCAGTACTTC; CDR3 protein: CASSVEEGYYEQYF
clone size: few; V gene: TRBV6-5; J gene: TRBJ1-5; D gene: .; CDR3 DNA: TGTGCCAGCAGCCCGGAGCGGCCGAATCAGCCCCAGCATTTT; CDR3 protein: CASSPERPNQPQHF
clone size: .; V gene: TRBV5-4; J gene: TRBJ1-4; D gene: .; CDR3 DNA: TGTGCCAGCAGCCCAAGGGGGAATGAAAAACTGTTTTTT; CDR3 protein: CASSPRGNEKLFF
clone size: few; V gene: TRBV29-1; J gene: TRBJ2-7; D gene: TRBD1; CDR3 DNA: TGCAGCGTTGAAGTAGCCCGGGACAGGCAGTACTTC; CDR3 protein: CSVEVARDRQYF
clone size: .; V gene: TRBV29-1; J gene: TRBJ2-7; D gene: .; CDR3 DNA: TGCAGCGTTGTCGGAGACCGGAGGGGCGAGCAGTACTTC; CDR3 protein: CSVVGDRRGEQYF
clone size: .; V gene: TRBV5-1; J gene: TRBJ2-1; D gene: .; CDR3 DNA: TGCGCCAGCAGCTTGGCTCTCAATGAGCAGTTCTTC; CDR3 protein: CASSLALNEQFF
clone size: .; V gene: TRBV4-2; J gene: TRBJ2-4; D gene: .; CDR3 DNA: TGTGCCAGCAGCCACGGTCGCGGGAATGGAGAAAACATTCAGTACTTC; CDR3 protein: CASSHGRGNGENIQYF
clone size: .; V gene: TRBV11-2; J gene: TRBJ1-5; D gene: .; CDR3 DNA: TGTGCCAGCAGGGAGGCCCAGAGCAATCAGCCCCAGCATTTT; CDR3 protein: CASREAQSNQPQHF
clone size: .; V gene: TRBV5-1; J gene: TRBJ2-1; D gene: .; CDR3 DNA: TGCGCCAGCAGCTTGGTCCCGGACAATGAGCAGTTCTTC; CDR3 protein: CASSLVPDNEQFF
clone size: few; V gene: TRBV7-2; J gene: TRBJ2-1; D gene: .; CDR3 DNA: TGTGCCAGCAGCAATAATCCCATCCAGACTAACAATGAGCAGTTCTTC; CDR3 protein: CASSNNPIQTNNEQFF
clone size: .; V gene: TRBV6-1; J gene: TRBJ1-1; D gene: .; CDR3 DNA: TGTGCCAGCAGTGACAGGGGCTCGGACACTGAAGCTTTCTTT; CDR3 protein: CASSDRGSDTEAFF
clone size: .; V gene: TRBV5-1; J gene: TRBJ2-6; D gene: TRBD1; CDR3 DNA: TGCGCCAGCAGCGGACAGGTCCTTCTCTCTGGGGCCAACGTCCTGACTTTC; CDR3 protein: CASSGQVLLSGANVLTF
clone size: few; V gene: TRBV29-1; J gene: TRBJ2-7; D gene: TRBD1; CDR3 DNA: TGCAGCGTTGGGGACAGGGTCTACGAGCAGTACTTC; CDR3 protein: CSVGDRVYEQYF
clone size: .; V gene: TRBV4-2; J gene: TRBJ2-5; D gene: .; CDR3 DNA: TGTGCCAGCAGCCAGGGGCCCCAAGAGACCCAGTACTTC; CDR3 protein: CASSQGPQETQYF
clone size: .; V gene: TRBV7-3; J gene: TRBJ2-3; D gene: TRBD2; CDR3 DNA: TGTGCCAGCAGCTTAATTGGCGGGAGTACGGATACGCAGTATTTT; CDR3 protein: CASSLIGGSTDTQYF
clone size: .; V gene: TRBV7-3; J gene: TRBJ2-2; D gene: .; CDR3 DNA: TGTGCCAGCAGCCCTTCATCAGGGAACACCGGGGAGCTGTTTTTT; CDR3 protein: CASSPSSGNTGELFF
clone size: few; V gene: TRBV9; J gene: TRBJ1-1; D gene: .; CDR3 DNA: TGTGCCAGCAGCGTAGATCCCGAGGCCCACACTGAAGCTTTCTTT; CDR3 protein: CASSVDPEAHTEAFF
clone size: .; V gene: TRBV29-1; J gene: TRBJ1-3; D gene: .; CDR3 DNA: TGCAGCGTTAGCCCTGGTTCGGGAAACACCATATATTTT; CDR3 protein: CSVSPGSGNTIYF
clone size: .; V gene: TRBV18; J gene: TRBJ2-1; D gene: TRBD2; CDR3 DNA: TGTGCCAGCTCACCACTGGCGGGAGTCGGTAATGAGCAGTTCTTC; CDR3 protein: CASSPLAGVGNEQFF
clone size: .; V gene: TRBV5-6; J gene: TRBJ2-6; D gene: .; CDR3 DNA: TGTGCCAGCAGCTTATTCGCGGAGAGCTCTGGGGCCAACGTCCTGACTTTC; CDR3 protein: CASSLFAESSGANVLTF
clone size: .; V gene: TRBV14; J gene: TRBJ2-1; D gene: .; CDR3 DNA: TGTGCCAGCAGCCCCAGGATAAGGACTGGATACAATGAGCAGTTCTTC; CDR3 protein: CASSPRIRTGYNEQFF
clone size: few; V gene: TRBV14; J gene: TRBJ2-3; D gene: .; CDR3 DNA: TGTGCCAGCAGCCAAGTCGGCACAGATACGCAGTATTTT; CDR3 protein: CASSQVGTDTQYF
clone size: few; V gene: TRBV14; J gene: TRBJ2-5; D gene: .; CDR3 DNA: TGTGCCAGCAGCCCCTTGGGGAGATCGGGGGAGACCCAGTACTTC; CDR3 protein: CASSPLGRSGETQYF
clone size: .; V gene: TRBV7-9; J gene: TRBJ1-5; D gene: TRBD1; CDR3 DNA: TGTGCCAGCAGCCAAACAGGGGACCAGCCCCAGCATTTT; CDR3 protein: CASSQTGDQPQHF